Included here is one T cell receptor (beta chain) sequence, with context. This clonotype was seen at least ten times. There is no known antigen for this receptor. Qualities for individual bases were not recorded, and no much larger clone is one base off. These data belong to a study of T cells in Graves' hyperthyroidism and ophthalmopathy (dated by TCRdb to the late 2010s). Study-wide context: Peripheral blood was collected at initial diagnosis, before any treatment. The 100 or so discovery patients were randomly divided into training and test sets at a 7:3 ratio. Once sampling was done, hyperthyroidism patients were given methimazole at a starting dose of 30 mg daily, whereas ophthalmopathy patients were given high-dose intravenous methylprednisolone. According to the paper, TCR Vbeta CDR3 sequencing was carried out on 135 peripheral blood samples, which came from fewer than 50 ophthalmopathy, about 75 hyperthyroidism and roughly 17 progressor patients. An independent validation cohort of 18 to 20 hyperthyroidism patients and approximately 15 patients who later progressed to ophthalmopathy tested prospective prediction of ophthalmopathy. Thyroid tissue and blood T-cell repertoires from six Graves' hyperthyroidism patients were also compared in the study. TCR V-J signatures able to tell the groups apart were searched for in a discovery cohort of 100 or so patients, of whom over 40 had Graves' ophthalmopathy and roughly 59 had stable Graves' hyperthyroidism.

In the ophthalmopathy patients, disease was moderately to severely active, with a Clinical Activity Score of 3 or more, a NOSPECS grade of 4 or more, and a duration of less than 3 months. Patients with uncontrolled infections, other autoimmune diseases, pregnancy or lactation were excluded. Diagnoses were established on the basis of clinical symptoms, serum thyroxine and TRAb, thyroid ultrasound, and orbital computed tomography. PBMCs were isolated from 8 to 10 ml of fresh peripheral blood by Ficoll-Paque density gradient centrifugation. Trizol reagent was used to extract total RNA, and RNA quality was then checked on an Agilent 2100 Bioanalyzer. The germline ends are 11 bases apart after V is trimmed by 0 bases and J by 6 bases. The CDR3, cysteine through phenylalanine, is 14 amino acids long. Just the 42-base CDR3 DNA is kept, in frame starting at base 1. The germline V gene (reference sequence) yields DFQATT for CDR1 and SNEGSKA for CDR2.

Summary of the overall study and its limitations: No statistical method was used to fix the sample size in advance, and group allocation was not hidden from the investigators. In validation, the model predicted progression to ophthalmopathy with approximately 71% sensitivity and around 72% specificity, a median of about 6.7 months before onset. Most expanded thyroid clonotypes (frequency above 0.001) were also detected in blood, suggesting blood repertoires may reflect thyroid immune responses. Ophthalmopathy was separated from stable hyperthyroidism by a 13 V-J signature model, with approximately 85% sensitivity and about 81% specificity obtained in cross-validation and 80%/75% obtained in testing.

Amplification of TCR beta CDR3 regions was carried out from RNA transcripts. For the first round of RT-PCR on the TCR CDR3, the HTBI primer set was used together with the Qiagen OneStep RT-PCR kit. Libraries were constructed in a second round of multiplex PCR, after which size selection and purification were carried out. Paired-end sequencing of the libraries was performed with 100 bp reads on an Illumina HiSeq2000. Per the source publication's procedure: SOAPnuke was used to process the raw data, throwing out any read that contained adapters or uncalled bases, had a mean Phred below 15, or lacked an exact constant-primer or identifier match. High-quality paired reads were merged with COPE v1.2.5, and unique nucleotide sequences were defined as clonotypes. Clonotypes were aligned to IMGT TRBV, TRBD and TRBJ reference segments using MiTCR v1.1. The analysis included only V-J combinations with a frequency above 0.0001, which together covered roughly 99% of the repertoires. The TCS score was defined as the ratio of F50 (clonal expansion) to E x V (chaos), calculated using BLOSUM62-based TCRdist between CDR3 peptides within each V-J. Welch's t-statistics and random forest reduced roughly 530 V-J features to some 14, which were used in a naive Bayes classifier (R e1071). The raw public data were reprocessed by TCRdb itself: fastp quality trimming at Q25, MiXCR clonotype calling, in-frame beta chains only. Entries that share a CDR3 protein sequence are merged under the most common genes and DNA. TCRdb, not the authors, supplied the V and J calls. A total of hundreds of thousands of distinct CDR3 sequences appear in this sample, less than 20% of them only once. The top ten clonotypes cover approximately 50% of the sample.

Sequencing used blood. This sequence uses TRBV20-1 and TRBJ2-2; the D gene cannot be resolved reliably. The receptor was derived from a man aged 40-50 years with Graves' ophthalmopathy. DNA sequence: TGCAGTGCTAGAGATGGTGCTTTTTCCGGGGAGCTGTTTTTT. Its translation reads: CSARDGAFSGELFF.